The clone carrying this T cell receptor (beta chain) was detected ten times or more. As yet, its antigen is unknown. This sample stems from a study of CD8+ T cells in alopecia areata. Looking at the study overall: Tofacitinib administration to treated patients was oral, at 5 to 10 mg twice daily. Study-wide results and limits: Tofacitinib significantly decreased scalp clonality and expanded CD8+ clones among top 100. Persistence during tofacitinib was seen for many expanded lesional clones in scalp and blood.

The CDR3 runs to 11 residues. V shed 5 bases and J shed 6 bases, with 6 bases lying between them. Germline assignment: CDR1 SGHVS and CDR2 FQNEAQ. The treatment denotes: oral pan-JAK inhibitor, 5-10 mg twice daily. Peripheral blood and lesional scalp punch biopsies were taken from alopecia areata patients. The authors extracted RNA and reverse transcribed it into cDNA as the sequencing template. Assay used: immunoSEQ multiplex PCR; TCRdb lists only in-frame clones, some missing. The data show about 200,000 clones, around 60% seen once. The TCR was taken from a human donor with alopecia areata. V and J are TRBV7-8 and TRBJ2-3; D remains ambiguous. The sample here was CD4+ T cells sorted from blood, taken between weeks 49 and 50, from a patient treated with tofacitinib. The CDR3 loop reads CASSTEDTQYF. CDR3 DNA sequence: TGTGCCAGCAGCACGGAGGATACGCAGTATTTT.